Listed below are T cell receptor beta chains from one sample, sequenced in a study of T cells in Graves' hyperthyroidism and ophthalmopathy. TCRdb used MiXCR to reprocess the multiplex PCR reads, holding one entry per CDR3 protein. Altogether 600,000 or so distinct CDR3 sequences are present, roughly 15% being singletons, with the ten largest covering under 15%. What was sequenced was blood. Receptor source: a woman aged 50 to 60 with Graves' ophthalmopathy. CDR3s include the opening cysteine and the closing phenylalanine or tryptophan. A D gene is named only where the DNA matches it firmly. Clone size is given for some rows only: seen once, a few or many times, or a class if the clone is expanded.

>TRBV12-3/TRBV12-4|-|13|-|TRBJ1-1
CASRLAVTFGAFF
TGTGCCAGCAGGTTGGCTGTGACGTTTGGAGCTTTCTTT
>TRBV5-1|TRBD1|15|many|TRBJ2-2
CASSTPTGYTGELFF
TGCGCCAGCAGCACCCCGACAGGGTACACCGGGGAGCTGTTTTTT
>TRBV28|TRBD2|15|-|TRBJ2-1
CASSFGGSLYNEQFF
TGTGCCAGCAGTTTCGGCGGGAGTCTCTACAATGAGCAGTTCTTC
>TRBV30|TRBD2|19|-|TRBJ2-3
CAWSYQWRGRGVLTDTQYF
TGTGCCTGGAGTTACCAGTGGCGCGGGAGGGGGGTCCTGACAGATACGCAGTATTTT
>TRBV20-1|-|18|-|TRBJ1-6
CSARDITTVGAFNSPLHF
TGCAGTGCTAGAGATATTACGACCGTGGGGGCCTTTAATTCACCCCTCCACTTT
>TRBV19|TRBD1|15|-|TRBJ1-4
CASSGTGKVDEKLFF
TGTGCCAGTAGTGGGACAGGGAAGGTTGACGAAAAACTGTTTTTT
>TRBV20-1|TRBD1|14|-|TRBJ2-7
CSAHQTGVGYEQYF
TGCAGTGCTCACCAGACAGGGGTTGGCTACGAGCAGTACTTC
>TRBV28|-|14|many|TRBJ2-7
CASSFLAERYEQYF
TGTGCCAGCAGTTTTCTAGCCGAGCGTTACGAGCAGTACTTC
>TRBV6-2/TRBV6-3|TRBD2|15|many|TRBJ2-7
CASRTISGSSYEQYF
TGTGCCAGCAGGACAATTAGCGGGAGCTCCTACGAGCAGTACTTC
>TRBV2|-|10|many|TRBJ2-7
CASKSYEQYF
TGTGCCAGCAAAAGTTACGAGCAGTACTTC
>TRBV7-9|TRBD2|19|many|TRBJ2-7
CASTHWGTELAGPSYEQYF
TGTGCCAGCACACACTGGGGGACAGAACTAGCGGGACCCTCCTACGAGCAGTACTTC
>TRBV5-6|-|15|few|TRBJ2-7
CASSPAAGRSYEQYF
TGTGCCAGCAGCCCGGCAGCTGGACGTTCCTACGAGCAGTACTTC
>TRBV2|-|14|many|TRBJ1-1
CASSPFQLNTEAFF
TGTGCCAGCAGCCCGTTCCAGCTGAACACTGAAGCTTTCTTT
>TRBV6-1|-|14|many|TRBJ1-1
CASNRGGLNTEAFF
TGTGCCAGTAACCGGGGCGGATTGAACACTGAAGCTTTCTTT
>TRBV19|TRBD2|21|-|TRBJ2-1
CASKNSVEGLAGPISYNEQFF
TGTGCCAGTAAAAATTCCGTCGAAGGGCTAGCGGGACCTATCTCCTACAATGAGCAGTTCTTC